These 31 T cell receptor beta chains were sequenced from one sample in a study of naive and memory T cell subsets. Both TRBC1 and TRBC2 were covered by a beta constant-region primer of two equimolar oligonucleotides. MiXCR, applied by TCRdb to the UMI-ligation and nested PCR reads, yields one record per CDR3 protein. The sample consists of under 150,000 distinct CDR3 sequences, about a sixth of them appearing once. Material for sequencing was naive CD4+ T cells from blood. The receptors shown here come from a human donor in good health.

This clonotype was observed a handful of times. This sequence joins TRBV12-3 or TRBV12-4 and TRBJ1-1; D is ambiguous. The germline V and J ends were trimmed by 4 bases and 5 bases, with 14 bases remaining between them. The CDR3 loop spans 14 amino acids. CDR3 nucleotide sequence: TGTGCCAGCAGTTCAGAGGCCAGGACTACTGAAGCTTTCTTT. This encodes CASSSEARTTEAFF.

V and J are TRBV5-1 and TRBJ2-2; no clear D gene. The CDR3 is made up of 11 amino acids. The ends were cut back, 6 bases at V and 3 bases at J, with 3 bases in the middle. Per the germline V gene, CDR1 is SGHRS and CDR2 is YFSETQ. CDR3 coding DNA: TGCGCCAGCACACACACCGGGGAGCTGTTTTTT. Its protein is CASTHTGELFF.

This clonotype was seen more than once but under ten times. The J gene is TRBJ1-1, the V gene TRBV6-1; 7 nucleotides align to TRBD1. The ends lost 8 bases at V and 1 base at J; junction bases unmatched: 10. The germline CDR1 and CDR2 sequences are MNHNS and SASEGT. CDR3 length: 15 residues. DNA for the CDR3: TGTGCCAGCCAATCCGGACAGGTCCCGAACACTGAAGCTTTCTTT. Translated, it gives CASQSGQVPNTEAFF.

This clonotype showed up just a few times. J is TRBJ2-7 and V is TRBV2, with D tentatively TRBD1 (5 bases). This CDR3 has 14 amino acids. Germline V gene lookup returns CDR1 SNHLY and CDR2 FYNNEI. V was clipped by 6 bases and J by 1 base, with 13 bases between them. The CDR3 nucleotides are TGTGCCAGCAGCCTCAGGGTTACGTCCTACGAGCAGTACTTC. This codes for CASSLRVTSYEQYF. The whole variable domain, filled in from reference TRBV2 and TRBJ2-7, reads EPEVTQTPSHQVTQMGQEVILRCVPISNHLYFYWYRQILGQKVEFLVSFYNNEISEKSEIFDDQFSVERPDGSNFTLKIRSTKLEDSAMYFCASSLRVTSYEQYFGPGTRLTVT.

The chain recombines TRBV29-1 with TRBJ2-5; 7 bases map to TRBD1. With 4 bases clipped from V and 3 bases from J, the junction kept 2 bases outside the gene matches. Germline CDR1 is SQVTM and CDR2 is ANQGSEA. This CDR3 comprises 12 residues. The CDR3 sequence is CSVVGGKETQYF. CDR3 coding DNA: TGCAGCGTTGTAGGGGGCAAAGAGACCCAGTACTTC. Based on the CDR3 plus reference TRBV29-1 and TRBJ2-5, the full variable domain is SAVISQKPSRDICQRGTSLTIQCQVDSQVTMMFWYRQQPGQSLTLIATANQGSEATYESGFVIDKFPISRPNLTFSTLTVSNMSPEDSSIYLCSVVGGKETQYFGPGTRLLVL.

J is TRBJ1-1 and V is TRBV5-4, with TRBD1 as a possible D gene (6 bases). Germline lookup yields CDR1 SGHNT and CDR2 YYREEE (reference sequence). Trimming took 1 base from V and 6 from J, leaving 10 bases between them. The CDR3 has 13 amino acids. CDR3 protein: CASSLKGTPEAFF. CDR3 coding DNA: TGTGCCAGCAGCTTGAAAGGGACACCTGAAGCTTTCTTT. The whole variable domain, filled in from reference TRBV5-4 and TRBJ1-1, reads ETGVTQSPTHLIKTRGQQVTLRCSSQSGHNTVSWYQQALGQGPQFIFQYYREEENGRGNFPPRFSGLQFPNYSSELNVNALELDDSALYLCASSLKGTPEAFFGQGTRLTVV.

This clonotype was seen more than once but under ten times. The rearrangement links TRBV6-5 to TRBJ1-4; 8 bases are shared with TRBD1. V dropped 2 bases and J dropped 4; count of bases not matched to a gene: 6. The CDR3 is 16 amino acids. Looked up from germline, CDR1 is MNHEY and CDR2 is SVGAGI. DNA for the CDR3: TGTGCCAGCAGTTACAGGCCAGGGGGCTTTAATGAAAAACTGTTTTTT. Amino acid sequence: CASSYRPGGFNEKLFF.

The gene calls are TRBV28 and TRBJ2-4; D uncertain. The CDR3 runs to 14 residues. The germline gives CDR1 MDHEN, CDR2 SYDVKM. V lost 5 bases, J lost 5 bases, and 13 bases lay in between. The CDR3 loop reads CASSPQDIQNIQYF. The DNA for the CDR3 is TGTGCCAGCAGTCCTCAGGATATCCAAAACATTCAGTACTTC.

This clonotype was recorded a few times. The chain employs TRBV10-3 and TRBJ2-3, with no clear D. The ends were cut back, 2 bases at V and 0 bases at J, with 9 bases in the middle. The CDR3 totals 15 residues. Germline CDR1 reads ENHRY; CDR2 reads SYGVKD. CDR3: CAISEENRSTDTQYF. The CDR3 DNA follows: TGTGCCATCAGTGAGGAGAACAGAAGCACAGATACGCAGTATTTT.

The J gene is TRBJ2-1, the V gene TRBV6-2 or TRBV6-3; tentatively, D is TRBD1 (6 bases). Trimming pared 7 bases from V and 2 bases from J, leaving 12 bases between. Germline assignment: CDR1 MNHEY and CDR2 SVGEGT. CDR3 length: 14 residues. The CDR3 is CASTYRETYNEQFF. In DNA form, the CDR3 reads TGTGCCAGCACCTACAGGGAAACCTACAATGAGCAGTTCTTC.

This clonotype was picked up many times. The chain is built from TRBV4-1 and TRBJ2-4, with D possibly matching TRBD2 (6 bases). Per the germline V gene, CDR1 is MGHRA and CDR2 is YSYEKL. Trimming removed 1 base at V and 3 bases at J, with 7 bases between. There are 14 residues in the CDR3. The CDR3 coding sequence is TGCGCCAGCAGCCAAGTCGGGGGCAAAAACATTCAGTACTTC. Residues: CASSQVGGKNIQYF.

This clonotype was recorded a few times. The J gene is TRBJ2-5, the V gene TRBV20-1; TRBD1 is a possible D gene (5 bases). V lost 2 bases to trimming and J lost 4 bases, with 20 bases between them. This CDR3 is built from 16 residues. Germline assignment: CDR1 DFQATT and CDR2 SNEGSKA (reference sequence). CDR3 protein: CSARTRSQGSLETQYF. The DNA of the CDR3 is TGCAGTGCTAGAACCAGATCCCAGGGTAGTCTAGAGACCCAGTACTTC.

The rearrangement uses TRBV2 and TRBJ2-4; 9 nucleotides line up with TRBD1. Germline V CDR1 and CDR2: SNHLY, FYNNEI. J lost 0 bases, V lost 5 bases, and 14 bases had no gene match. This CDR3 spans 19 amino acids. CDR3 residues: CASSHPGQGHFLAKNIQYF. CDR3 DNA sequence: TGTGCCAGCAGTCACCCGGGACAGGGCCATTTTTTAGCCAAAAACATTCAGTACTTC.

This clonotype was found a few times. The chain employs TRBV4-1 and TRBJ2-7; 7 bases agree with TRBD1. The CDR3 is made up of 16 amino acids. J lost 1 base, V lost 0 bases, and 6 bases had no gene match. In germline, CDR1 is MGHRA, CDR2 YSYEKL. The CDR3 nucleotides read TGCGCCAGCAGCCAAGATCCGGGACAGTCATCCTACGAGCAGTACTTC. It yields the protein CASSQDPGQSSYEQYF.

This clonotype was seen only a few times. The rearrangement links TRBV12-3 or TRBV12-4 to TRBJ2-2; D gene unclear. The CDR3 has 16 amino acids. Trimming took 3 bases from V and 1 from J, leaving 12 bases between them. CDR3 nucleotide sequence: TGTGCCAGCAGTTTTGCAGCCGACCAGAACACCGGGGAGCTGTTTTTT. Its translation: CASSFAADQNTGELFF.

This clonotype was counted between two and nine times. The chain is built from TRBV29-1 and TRBJ1-1, with D possibly being TRBD1 (5 bases). Trimming pared 7 bases from V and 6 bases from J, leaving 15 bases between. The CDR3 covers 12 residues. Germline lookup yields CDR1 SQVTM and CDR2 ANQGSEA. The CDR3 loop reads CSASIRVAEAFF. CDR3 in DNA: TGCAGCGCTTCTATCAGGGTCGCTGAAGCTTTCTTT.

V and J are TRBV11-2 and TRBJ2-2; tentatively, D is TRBD1 (7 bases). The CDR3 extends over 19 amino acids. V was clipped by 7 bases and J by 2 bases, with 26 bases between them. CDR1 SGHAT and CDR2 FQNNGV come from the germline V gene. CDR3 DNA sequence: TGTGCCAGCACCCCCAGGGGGGTCTCTTTTCCAGGAAACACCGGGGAGCTGTTTTTT. Protein: CASTPRGVSFPGNTGELFF.

This clonotype turned up a few times. The J gene is TRBJ2-7, the V gene TRBV18; no clear D gene. Germline V gives CDR1 KGHSH, CDR2 LQKENI. The CDR3 loop spans 13 amino acids. V lost 2 bases and J lost 2, with 7 bases in between. The CDR3 region is CASSPSSPYEQYF. The CDR3 coding sequence is TGTGCCAGCTCACCAAGTAGCCCCTACGAGCAGTACTTC.

This chain links TRBV30 with TRBJ1-1; D is ambiguous. The CDR3 is 13 residues long. V shed 2 bases and J shed 2 bases, with 9 bases lying between them. Per the germline V gene, CDR1 is GTSNPN and CDR2 is SVGIG (reference sequence). The CDR3 is CAWSFTRNTEAFF. CDR3 bases: TGTGCCTGGAGTTTTACCAGAAACACTGAAGCTTTCTTT.

This clonotype was recorded a few times. This chain connects TRBV10-2 to TRBJ1-5; 8 nucleotides line up with TRBD1. V gave up 4 bases and J gave up 1 base; unmatched junction bases: 12. The CDR3 sequence is 18 residues long. Per germline, CDR1 WSHSY and CDR2 SAAADI. CDR3 region: CASSGLNRGGLSNQPQHF. CDR3 DNA sequence: TGCGCCAGCAGTGGGTTAAACAGGGGGGGGTTGAGCAATCAGCCCCAGCATTTT.

The chain is built from TRBV28 and TRBJ1-1; D gene unclear. Germline assignment: CDR1 MDHEN and CDR2 SYDVKM. The CDR3 has 13 residues. V lost 5 bases to trimming and J lost 0 bases, with 7 bases between them. The DNA for the CDR3 is TGTGCCAGCAGTCGGGTTGTGAACACTGAAGCTTTCTTT. Translating it yields CASSRVVNTEAFF.

This clonotype has a handful of counts. This chain uses TRBV7-2 with TRBJ1-3; D gene unclear. Trimming left V 3 bases short and J 3 bases short, with 3 bases between. From germline, CDR1 is SGHTA and CDR2 FQGNSA. The CDR3 length is 12 residues. For the CDR3, the DNA is TGTGCCAGCAGCTTCTATGGAAACACCATATATTTT. It is translated as CASSFYGNTIYF.

The CDR3 sequence is CASSPLDSETGELFF. The CDR3 nucleotides read TGTGCCAGCTCACCACTGGACAGCGAGACCGGGGAGCTGTTTTTT. The V and J genes are TRBV18 and TRBJ2-2; D might be TRBD1 (6 bases). With 1 base removed from V and 5 bases from J, the gap between germline ends came to 11 bases. Germline V lookup: CDR1 KGHSH, CDR2 LQKENI. The CDR3 is made up of 15 amino acids.

V gene TRBV29-1 combines with J gene TRBJ1-1; D not certain. With 4 bases removed from V and 0 bases from J, the gap between germline ends came to 3 bases. The CDR3 has 11 residues. The germline V gene encodes CDR1 SQVTM and CDR2 ANQGSEA. CDR3 protein: CSVGVNTEAFF. In nucleotides, the CDR3 is TGCAGCGTTGGAGTGAACACTGAAGCTTTCTTT.

This clonotype occurred many times. The chain carries TRBV18 and TRBJ1-1; TRBD1 might be the D (6 bases). Trimming pared 5 bases from V and 1 base from J, leaving 8 bases between. This CDR3 spans 13 amino acids. Germline CDR1 KGHSH, CDR2 LQKENI. The CDR3 nucleotides are TGTGCCAGCTCAGCGGACAGGAACACTGAAGCTTTCTTT. Its translation is CASSADRNTEAFF.

This clonotype was observed a few times. V gene TRBV6-2 or TRBV6-3 combines with J gene TRBJ2-1; maybe TRBD2 (6 bases). The CDR3 extends over 16 amino acids. Germline loops: CDR1 MNHEY, CDR2 SVGEGT. Trimming took off 2 bases at V and 1 base at J, with 12 bases between the two ends. CDR3 in amino acids: CASSYVAGRSYNEQFF. The CDR3 region has the DNA TGTGCCAGCAGTTACGTGGCGGGACGGTCCTACAATGAGCAGTTCTTC.

The V call is TRBV4-2, the J call TRBJ2-3; D gene uncertain. This CDR3 is 14 amino acids long. CDR1 and CDR2 from the germline V gene are LGHNA and YNFKEQ. V was cut by 0 bases and J by 1 base, with 5 bases left in between. CDR3 DNA sequence: TGTGCCAGCAGCCAAGATACTGGCACAGATACGCAGTATTTT. This encodes CASSQDTGTDTQYF.

The V gene is TRBV12-3 or TRBV12-4, the J gene TRBJ2-1; possibly TRBD2 for D (5 bases). The CDR3 extends over 14 amino acids. V dropped 2 bases and J dropped 3 bases, with 8 bases sitting between them. The CDR3 DNA follows: TGTGCCAGCAGTTTACCGGGATTCTACAATGAGCAGTTCTTC. As protein: CASSLPGFYNEQFF.

This clonotype turned up a few times. The chain couples TRBV28 to TRBJ2-7, with 9 bases matching TRBD2. CDR3 size: 15 residues. Unmatched junction bases numbered 9, after V lost 6 bases and J lost 3 bases. CDR1 and CDR2 from the germline V gene are MDHEN and SYDVKM. The CDR3 DNA sequence: TGTGCCAGCAGGACTAGCGGCTCGGAAGTCTACGAGCAGTACTTC. Encoded protein: CASRTSGSEVYEQYF.

This sequence joins TRBV4-1 and TRBJ2-7; TRBD2 matches at 13 bases. Germline loops: CDR1 MGHRA, CDR2 YSYEKL. V gave up 4 bases and J gave up 4 bases; unmatched junction bases: 7. This CDR3 spans 16 amino acids. DNA for the CDR3: TGCGCCAGCAGCCTAAGACTAGCGGGAGGTCGGTACGAGCAGTACTTC. Protein product: CASSLRLAGGRYEQYF.

This clonotype was detected a few times. The rearrangement uses TRBV29-1 and TRBJ1-2; no clear D. Germline loops: CDR1 SQVTM, CDR2 ANQGSEA. The CDR3 spans 16 residues. Trimming removed 0 bases from V and 2 bases from J, with 16 bases in between. This chain's CDR3 is CSVEDLRSSGNYGYTF. The CDR3 nucleotides read TGCAGCGTTGAAGATCTACGTAGCTCGGGGAACTATGGCTACACCTTC.